This T cell receptor beta chain originates from a study of circulating tumor DNA in untreated peripheral T-cell lymphoma (dated by TCRdb to the early 2020s). Overall study results and their limits: Tumor-specific clonotypes were identified in under 80% of patients, from roughly 86% of baseline tissues and approximately 70% of baseline serum samples.

To find tumor-specific TCR clonotypes, researchers sequenced baseline tumor tissue that had been collected prior to treatment. Next-generation sequencing of T-cell receptor sequences was used to monitor peripheral T-cell lymphoma patients receiving frontline treatment on a trial. About this clone: Its antigen is currently not known. Qualities for individual bases were not recorded, and no much larger clone is one base off.

The library was made by the immunoSEQ multiplex PCR assay. TCRdb holds this immuneACCESS table with in-frame rearrangements only. Some clones are missing; in checked studies, unresolved V genes explain under half, and the rest has no known cause. Across this sample there are around 5,000 clones, with roughly 70% seen only once. The biggest ten clones account for around 47% of the sample. V ends up 3 bases short and J 4 bases short, with an unmatched junction base count of 6. The germline V gene encodes CDR1 MGHRA and CDR2 YSYEKL. Measured from the cysteine to the phenylalanine, the CDR3 is 14 residues long. Just CDR3 DNA is preserved here, 42 bases in frame from base 1.

Sequenced input: tumor tissue. This clonotype was sampled from a human donor with peripheral T-cell lymphoma. The chain links TRBV4-1 with TRBJ2-7; 7 bases in the middle match TRBD2. The CDR3 protein: CASSQAGLYYEQYF. Here is the DNA: TGCGCCAGCAGCCAGGCGGGACTATATTACGAGCAGTACTTC.